This entry is about one TCR beta chain. No antigen is known for it. This PCR relied on a set of 60 Vbeta primers and 13 Jbeta primers. Measured with immunoSEQ multiplex PCR; TCRdb has only the in-frame clones, and not every one. Its table records approximately 110,000 clones. This sample is part of a study of cytomegalovirus exposure and HLA in healthy donors. Across the whole study: A prior study identified 100 million to 130 million unique TCR beta sequences from around 180 million T cells.

Study-wide points: Cytomegalovirus status was reportedly diagnosed by the classifier with high specificity and sensitivity. Across donors, sequencing depth was assumed by presence/absence analyses to be roughly uniform. The study carried out a later analysis of TCR beta sequences. It associated approximately 16,000 of them with specific HLA alleles at a false discovery rate of 0.05.

The source material was PBMCs. The clonotype comes from a man between 50 and 59 years old in good health and CMV-seronegative.

The CDR3 protein is CASSQDLTITSLEQYF. DNA of the CDR3: TGTGCCAGCTCACAAGACCTGACTATCACTTCCCTCGAGCAGTACTTC. The chain recombines TRBV18 with TRBJ2-7; TRBD2 might be the D (5 bases). This CDR3 is built from 16 residues. The V gene's germline CDR1 is KGHSH and CDR2 LQKENI. V gave up 4 bases and J gave up 6 bases, with 22 bases separating them.